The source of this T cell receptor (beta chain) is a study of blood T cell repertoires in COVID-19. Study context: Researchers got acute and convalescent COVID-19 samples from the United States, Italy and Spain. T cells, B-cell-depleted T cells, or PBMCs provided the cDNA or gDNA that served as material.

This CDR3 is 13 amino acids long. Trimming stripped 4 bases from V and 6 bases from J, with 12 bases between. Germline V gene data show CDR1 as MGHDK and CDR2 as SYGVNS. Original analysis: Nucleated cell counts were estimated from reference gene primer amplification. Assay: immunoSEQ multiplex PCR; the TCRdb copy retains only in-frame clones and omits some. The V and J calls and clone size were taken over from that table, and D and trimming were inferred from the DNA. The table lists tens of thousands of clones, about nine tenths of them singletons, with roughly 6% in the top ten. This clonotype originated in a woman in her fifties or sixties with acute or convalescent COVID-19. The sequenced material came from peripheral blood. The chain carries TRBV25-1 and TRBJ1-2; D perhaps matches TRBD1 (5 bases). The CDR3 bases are TGTGCCAGCAGTGTGGCGGGGACGGATGGCTACACCTTC. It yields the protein CASSVAGTDGYTF.